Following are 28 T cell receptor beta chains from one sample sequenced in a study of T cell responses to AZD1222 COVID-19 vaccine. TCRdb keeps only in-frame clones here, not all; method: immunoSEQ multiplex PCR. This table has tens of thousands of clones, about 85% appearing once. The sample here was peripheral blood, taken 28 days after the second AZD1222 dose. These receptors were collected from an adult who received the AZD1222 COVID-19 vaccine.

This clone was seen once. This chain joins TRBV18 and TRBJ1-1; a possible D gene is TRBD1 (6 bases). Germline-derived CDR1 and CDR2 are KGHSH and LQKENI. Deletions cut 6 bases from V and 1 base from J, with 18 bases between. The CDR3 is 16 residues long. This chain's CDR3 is CASSLDSLGRNTEAFF. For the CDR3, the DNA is TGTGCCAGCTCCTTGGACAGCCTGGGGAGGAACACTGAAGCTTTCTTT.

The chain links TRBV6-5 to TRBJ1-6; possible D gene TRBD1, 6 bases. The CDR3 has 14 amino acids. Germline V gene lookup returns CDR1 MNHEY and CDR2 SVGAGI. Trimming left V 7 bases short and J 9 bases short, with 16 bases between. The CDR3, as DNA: TGTGCCAGCACCCCGGGACATCAAGGTTCACCCCTCCACTTT. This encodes CASTPGHQGSPLHF.

Written as DNA, the CDR3 is TGTGCCAGCAGACCGGGACTAGCGGGAGTCGGTGAGCAGTACTTC. Its protein is CASRPGLAGVGEQYF. The V and J genes are TRBV6-6 and TRBJ2-7, with 14 positions matching TRBD2. V was pared by 6 bases and J by 7 bases, with 8 bases of the junction left unmatched. The CDR3 totals 15 residues. Germline V gives CDR1 MNHNY, CDR2 SVGAGI (reference sequence).

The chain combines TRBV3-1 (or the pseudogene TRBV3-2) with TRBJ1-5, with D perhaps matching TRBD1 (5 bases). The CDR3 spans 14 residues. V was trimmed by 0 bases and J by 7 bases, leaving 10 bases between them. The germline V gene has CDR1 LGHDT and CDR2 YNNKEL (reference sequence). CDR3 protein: CASSQDLGGQPQHF. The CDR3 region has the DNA TGTGCCAGCAGCCAAGATCTTGGGGGGCAGCCCCAGCATTTT.

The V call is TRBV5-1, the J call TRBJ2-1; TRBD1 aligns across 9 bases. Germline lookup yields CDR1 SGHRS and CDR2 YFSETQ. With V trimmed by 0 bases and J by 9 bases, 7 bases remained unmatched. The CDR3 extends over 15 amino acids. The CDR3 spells CASSLVDRGFGEQFF. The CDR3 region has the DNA TGCGCCAGCAGCTTGGTGGACAGGGGATTTGGTGAGCAGTTCTTC.

The CDR3 protein is CASSQTGGGTQYF. The DNA of the CDR3 is TGTGCCAGCAGTCAGACCGGGGGGGGCACGCAGTATTTT. V is TRBV7-2 and J is TRBJ2-3; 8 bases are shared with TRBD2. CDR3 length: 13 amino acids. The V segment lost 6 bases and the J segment 9 bases; nucleotides outside the gene matches: 8. CDR1 SGHTA and CDR2 FQGNSA come from the germline V gene.

The CDR3 here is CASSQETAIQAFF. In DNA, the CDR3 is TGTGCCAGCAGCCAAGAAACGGCGATTCAAGCTTTCTTT. The chain carries TRBV14 and TRBJ1-1; no reliable D call. V lost 0 bases and J 9 bases, leaving 11 bases between the germline ends. CDR3 size: 13 residues. In germline, CDR1 is SGHDN, CDR2 FVKESK.

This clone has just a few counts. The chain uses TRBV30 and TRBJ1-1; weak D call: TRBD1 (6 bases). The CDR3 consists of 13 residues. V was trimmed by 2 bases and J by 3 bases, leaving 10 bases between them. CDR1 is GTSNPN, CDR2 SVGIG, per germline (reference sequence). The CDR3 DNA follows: TGTGCCTGGAGTCGACAGGCGGACACTGAAGCTTTCTTT. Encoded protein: CAWSRQADTEAFF.

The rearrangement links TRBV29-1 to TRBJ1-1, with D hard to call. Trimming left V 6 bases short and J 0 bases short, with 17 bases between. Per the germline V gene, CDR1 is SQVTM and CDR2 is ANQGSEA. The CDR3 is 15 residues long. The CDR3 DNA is TGCAGCGTCAGAGGGAACGGTCCTATGAACACTGAAGCTTTCTTT. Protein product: CSVRGNGPMNTEAFF.

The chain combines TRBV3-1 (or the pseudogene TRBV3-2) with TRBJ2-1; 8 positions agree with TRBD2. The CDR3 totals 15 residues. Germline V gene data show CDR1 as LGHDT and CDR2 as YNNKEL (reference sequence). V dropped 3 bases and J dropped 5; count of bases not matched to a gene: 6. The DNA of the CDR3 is TGTGCCAGCAGCCACGGTAGCGGGACCAACAATGAGCAGTTCTTC. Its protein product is CASSHGSGTNNEQFF.

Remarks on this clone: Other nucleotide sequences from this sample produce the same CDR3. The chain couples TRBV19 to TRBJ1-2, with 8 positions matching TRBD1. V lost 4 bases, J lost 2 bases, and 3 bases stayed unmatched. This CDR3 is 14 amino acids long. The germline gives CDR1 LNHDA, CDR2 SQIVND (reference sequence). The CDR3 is CASSSGQGNYGYTF. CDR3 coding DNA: TGTGCCAGTAGTAGCGGACAGGGCAACTATGGCTACACCTTC.

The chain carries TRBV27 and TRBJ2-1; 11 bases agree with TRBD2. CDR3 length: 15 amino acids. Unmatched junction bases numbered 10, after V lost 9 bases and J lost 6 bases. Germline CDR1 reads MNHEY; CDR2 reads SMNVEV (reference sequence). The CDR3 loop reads CASSLAGGSINEQFF. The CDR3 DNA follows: TGTGCCAGTTCTTTAGCGGGAGGGAGTATCAATGAGCAGTTCTTC.

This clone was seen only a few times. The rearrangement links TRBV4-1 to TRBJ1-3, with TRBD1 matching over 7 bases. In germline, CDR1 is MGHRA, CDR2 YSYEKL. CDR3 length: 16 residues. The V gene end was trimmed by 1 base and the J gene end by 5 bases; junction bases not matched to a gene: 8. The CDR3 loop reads CASSQGRQGGRNTIYF. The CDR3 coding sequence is TGCGCCAGCAGCCAAGGTCGCCAGGGGGGAAGAAACACCATATATTTT.

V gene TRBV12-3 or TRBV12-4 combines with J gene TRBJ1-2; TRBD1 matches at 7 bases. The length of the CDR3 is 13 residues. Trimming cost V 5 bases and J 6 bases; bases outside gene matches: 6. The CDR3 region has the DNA TGTGCCAGCAGTGCAGGACAGGTCCATGGCTACACCTTC. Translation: CASSAGQVHGYTF.

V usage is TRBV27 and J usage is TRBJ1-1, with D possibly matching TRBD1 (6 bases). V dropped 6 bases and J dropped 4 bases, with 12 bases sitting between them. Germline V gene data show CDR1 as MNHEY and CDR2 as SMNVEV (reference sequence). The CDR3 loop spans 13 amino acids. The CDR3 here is CASRSTGPTEAFF. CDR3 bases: TGTGCCAGCAGATCCACAGGGCCCACTGAAGCTTTCTTT.

The CDR3 protein is CASSLLGLVQETQYF. DNA of the CDR3: TGTGCCAGCAGCTTGCTGGGACTAGTCCAAGAGACCCAGTACTTC. The chain combines TRBV5-6 with TRBJ2-5; 8 positions match TRBD2. This CDR3 is built from 15 residues. Germline V gene sequence: CDR1 SGHDT, CDR2 YYEEEE. V gave up 1 base and J gave up 1 base; unmatched junction bases: 3.

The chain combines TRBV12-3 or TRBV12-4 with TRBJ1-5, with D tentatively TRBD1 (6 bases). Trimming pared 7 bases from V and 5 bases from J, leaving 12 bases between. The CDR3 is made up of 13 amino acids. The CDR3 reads CASTLQGYQPQHF. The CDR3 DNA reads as TGTGCCAGCACACTACAGGGATATCAGCCCCAGCATTTT.

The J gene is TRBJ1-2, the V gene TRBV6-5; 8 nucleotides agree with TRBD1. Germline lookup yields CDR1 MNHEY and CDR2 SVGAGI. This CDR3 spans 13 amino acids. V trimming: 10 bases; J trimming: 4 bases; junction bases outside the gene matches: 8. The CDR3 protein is CATEDRAGYGYTF. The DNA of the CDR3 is TGTGCCACCGAGGACAGGGCAGGCTATGGCTACACCTTC.

The CDR3 reads CAISESREFGNQPQHF. As DNA, the CDR3 is TGTGCCATCAGTGAGTCGAGGGAATTTGGCAATCAGCCCCAGCATTTT. V and J are TRBV10-3 and TRBJ1-5, with no clear D. Germline loops: CDR1 ENHRY, CDR2 SYGVKD. Trimming shortened V by 0 bases and J by 2 bases, and 11 bases separated the two germline ends. This CDR3 is built from 16 residues.

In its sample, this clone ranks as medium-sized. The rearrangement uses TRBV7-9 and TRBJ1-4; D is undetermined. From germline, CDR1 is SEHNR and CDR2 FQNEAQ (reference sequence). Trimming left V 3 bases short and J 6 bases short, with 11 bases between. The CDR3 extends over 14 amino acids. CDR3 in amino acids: CASSFGRGDEKLFF. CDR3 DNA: TGTGCCAGCAGCTTCGGCCGTGGGGATGAAAAACTGTTTTTT.

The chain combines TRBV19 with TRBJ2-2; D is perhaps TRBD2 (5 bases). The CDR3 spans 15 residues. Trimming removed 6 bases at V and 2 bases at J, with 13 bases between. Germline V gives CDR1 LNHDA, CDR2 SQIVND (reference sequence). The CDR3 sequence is CASRAAQLNTGELFF. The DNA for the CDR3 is TGTGCCAGTAGAGCGGCACAGCTAAACACCGGGGAGCTGTTTTTT.

The CDR3 is CASSPQGQEQETQYF. The CDR3 DNA is TGTGCCAGCTCACCTCAAGGACAGGAGCAAGAGACCCAGTACTTC. The J gene is TRBJ2-5, the V gene TRBV18; 7 bases align to TRBD1. This CDR3 spans 15 amino acids. Germline trimming cut 3 bases from V and 2 bases from J; bases unmatched to any gene: 6. Germline values: CDR1 KGHSH, CDR2 LQKENI.

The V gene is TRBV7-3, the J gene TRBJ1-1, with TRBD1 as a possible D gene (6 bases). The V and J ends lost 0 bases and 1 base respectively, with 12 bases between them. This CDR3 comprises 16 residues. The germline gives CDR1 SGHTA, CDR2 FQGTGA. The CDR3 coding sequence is TGTGCCAGCAGCTTAACAAGGCAGGGGAAGAACACTGAAGCTTTCTTT. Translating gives CASSLTRQGKNTEAFF.

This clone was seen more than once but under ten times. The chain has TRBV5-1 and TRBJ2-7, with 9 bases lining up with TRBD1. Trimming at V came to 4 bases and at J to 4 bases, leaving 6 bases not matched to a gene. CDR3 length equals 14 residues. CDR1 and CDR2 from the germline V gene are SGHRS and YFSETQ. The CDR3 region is CASSTGTGMYEQYF. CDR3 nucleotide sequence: TGCGCCAGCAGCACCGGGACAGGGATGTACGAGCAGTACTTC.

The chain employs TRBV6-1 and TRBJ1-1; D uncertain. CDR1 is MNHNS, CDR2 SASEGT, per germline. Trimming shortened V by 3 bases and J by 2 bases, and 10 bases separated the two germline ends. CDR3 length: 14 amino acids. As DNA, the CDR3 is TGTGCCAGCAGTGACAGGTGGCTAAACACTGAAGCTTTCTTT. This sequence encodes CASSDRWLNTEAFF.

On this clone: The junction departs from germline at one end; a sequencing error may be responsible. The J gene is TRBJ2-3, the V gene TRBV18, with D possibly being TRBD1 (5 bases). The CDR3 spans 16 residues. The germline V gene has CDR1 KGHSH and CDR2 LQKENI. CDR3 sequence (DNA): TGTGCCAGCTCACCACCGTCCAGGGAAAGCACAGATTCGCAGTATTTT. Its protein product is CASSPPSRESTDSQYF.

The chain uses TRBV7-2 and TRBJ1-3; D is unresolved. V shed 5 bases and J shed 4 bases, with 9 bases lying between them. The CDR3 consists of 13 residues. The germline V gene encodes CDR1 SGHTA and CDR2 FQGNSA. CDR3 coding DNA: TGTGCCAGCAGCAGAGGCCTCGGAAACACCATATATTTT. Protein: CASSRGLGNTIYF.

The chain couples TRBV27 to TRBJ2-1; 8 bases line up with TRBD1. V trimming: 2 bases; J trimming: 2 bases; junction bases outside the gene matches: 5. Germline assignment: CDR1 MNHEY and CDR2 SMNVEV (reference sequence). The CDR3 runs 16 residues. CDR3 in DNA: TGTGCCAGCAGTTTAGGACAGGGTCTAACCTACAATGAGCAGTTCTTC. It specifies CASSLGQGLTYNEQFF.